Listed below are T cell receptor beta chains from one sample, sequenced in a study of T cell repertoires in cytomegalovirus infection. One entry per CDR3 protein results from TCRdb running MiXCR on the reads. The sample carries approximately 700,000 distinct CDR3 sequences, approximately 34% recorded once. The material sequenced was PBMCs. These receptors were collected from a human donor in good health (CMV status not recorded). Some clones in this sample may be carry-over from other donors' samples. Both conserved end residues are part of each CDR3. A D gene is named only where the DNA matches it firmly. For some rows the clone size is stated as once, few or many, or as a class when expanded; others skip it.

>TRBJ1-2|TRBD1|TRBV28|17|.
TGTGCCAGCAAACCATCCGGGACAGGGGGCTTCCTTAGCGGCTACACCTTC
CASKPSGTGGFLSGYTF
>TRBJ1-5|.|TRBV4-2|13|few
TGTGCCAGCAGCCAAGTATTGGATCAGCCCCAGCATTTT
CASSQVLDQPQHF
>TRBJ1-5|.|TRBV7-4|13|.
TGTGCCAGCAGCTTAGATCGGGAAGGGCCCCAGCATTTT
CASSLDREGPQHF
>TRBJ1-1|.|TRBV12-3/TRBV12-4|13|.
TGTGCCAGCACCACAAATTGGAACACTGAAGCTTTCTTT
CASTTNWNTEAFF
>TRBJ1-6|.|TRBV2|19|.
TGTGCCAGCAGTGAAGTAGGTGGAGGCAAAAGCTCCTATAATTCACCCCTCCACTTT
CASSEVGGGKSSYNSPLHF
>TRBJ2-2|.|TRBV20-1|15|few
TGCAGTGCTAGTGCCCCCCTCACCGGACCCGGGGAGCTGTTTTTT
CSASAPLTGPGELFF
>TRBJ2-7|TRBD1|TRBV18|15|few
TGTGCCAGCTCACCAGGAGGGACAGGGTCATACGAGCAGTACTTC
CASSPGGTGSYEQYF
>TRBJ2-2|.|TRBV27|14|.
TGTGCCAGCAGTTTACACGCGAACACCGGGGAGCTGTTTTTT
CASSLHANTGELFF
>TRBJ2-4|.|TRBV12-3/TRBV12-4|14|.
TGTGCCAGCAGTTTGCGGCAGGGGGGGCACATTCAGTACTTC
CASSLRQGGHIQYF
>TRBJ2-5|.|TRBV6-1|13|few
TGTGCCAGCCGACAGGATAGGAAAGAGACCCAGTACTTC
CASRQDRKETQYF
>TRBJ2-2|TRBD2|TRBV18|16|.
TGTGCCAGCTCACCTGAAGGAGCGGGGGGCACCGGGGAGCTGTTTTTT
CASSPEGAGGTGELFF
>TRBJ2-5|TRBD2|TRBV7-9|16|.
TGTGCCAGCAGCTCTCGACTAGCGGGAGCCCAAGAGACCCAGTACTTC
CASSSRLAGAQETQYF
>TRBJ1-1|.|TRBV24-1|11|few
TGTGCCACCAGCGTCGGACAGCAAGCTTTCTTT
CATSVGQQAFF
>TRBJ1-3|.|TRBV7-4|17|.
TGTGCCAGCAGCTTACTCCGGGACGCGAGCTCTGGAAACACCATATATTTT
CASSLLRDASSGNTIYF
>TRBJ1-1|TRBD1|TRBV29-1|18|.
TGCAGCGTTGAAGATCACGGGACAGCCAATCGACTTAACACTGAAGCTTTCTTT
CSVEDHGTANRLNTEAFF
>TRBJ2-7|TRBD2|TRBV6-5|15|.
TGTGCCAGCAGTTACTCGGGACTAGAAGCCTACGAGCAGTACTTC
CASSYSGLEAYEQYF
>TRBJ1-5|.|TRBV7-2|15|.
TGTGCCAGCACTAAGGTGGGGGGAACGGGTCAGCCCCAGCATTTT
CASTKVGGTGQPQHF
>TRBJ2-7|.|TRBV7-2|13|many
TGTGCCAGCAGCCAGAGATCCTCCTACGAGCAGTACTTC
CASSQRSSYEQYF
>TRBJ1-2|TRBD1|TRBV7-2|14|few
TGTGCCAGCAGCTTACCCGGGACAGTTCATGGCTACACCTTC
CASSLPGTVHGYTF
>TRBJ2-7|.|TRBV7-6|13|many
TGTGCCAGCAGCCCGACCCCCGGTGGGGAGCAGTACTTC
CASSPTPGGEQYF
>TRBJ1-1|TRBD1|TRBV14|13|.
TGTGCCAGCAGCCAACCGGGACAGGGAGAAGCTTTCTTT
CASSQPGQGEAFF
>TRBJ1-1|.|TRBV7-8|14|.
TGTGCCAGCAGCGGATGGACAGAGAACACTGAAGCTTTCTTT
CASSGWTENTEAFF
>TRBJ2-5|.|TRBV20-1|11|few
TGCAGTGCGTGGAAACAAGAGACCCAGTACTTC
CSAWKQETQYF
>TRBJ2-2|.|TRBV7-4|13|.
TGTGCCAGCAGCCTCATGGGGACGTGGGAGCTGTTTTTT
CASSLMGTWELFF
>TRBJ1-4|TRBD1|TRBV5-4|15|many
TGTGCCAGCAGCGCGGATTTGGGACAGAATGAAAAACTGTTTTTT
CASSADLGQNEKLFF